A single T cell receptor (beta chain) is shown here with its context. The target antigen is unknown. This sample is part of a study of response to subunit inactivated influenza vaccine. CDR3 length: 17 amino acids. V shed 0 bases and J 4 bases; nucleotides not matched to a gene: 4. Per the germline V gene, CDR1 is MNHEY and CDR2 is SVGAGI. Study results and caveats: A suggestion made by the authors is that each seasonal influenza vaccination recruits few new T cells.

Via MiXCR, TCRdb re-called the RT-PCR reads, giving one row per CDR3 protein. This sample yields some 540,000 distinct CDR3 sequences, of which approximately 24% are seen a single time; 2.5% to 3% belongs to the top ten. The data also belong to a second study, concerning T cells expressing NK-cell markers. That work adds: The TCR beta cDNA came from 5'RACE template switching with UMIs.

The receptor was derived from a man aged 45-60 years who received an inactivated influenza vaccine. The specimen comprised CD4+ T cells sorted from PBMCs, sampled about 11 days after vaccination. The chain employs TRBV6-5 and TRBJ2-1; 12 bases agree with TRBD2. In nucleotides, the CDR3 is TGTGCCAGCAGTTACTCCCGGACTAGCGGGGCGTACAATGAGCAGTTCTTC. Protein product: CASSYSRTSGAYNEQFF.